These T cell receptor beta chains were read from a single sample in a study of blood T cells in healthy people across ages. TCRdb re-called the 5' RACE reads with MiXCR, one entry per CDR3 protein. The sample holds around 1,000,000 distinct CDR3 sequences; less than 25% are singletons and the top ten take about 0.72%. These same data were also listed under a study on T cells of mothers and their children.

Sequences were obtained from blood. Receptors originate from a girl aged 2 to 10 in good health. CDR3s include the opening cysteine and the closing phenylalanine or tryptophan. A D gene is named only where the DNA matches it firmly. Clone size, where shown, is once, few, many, or a class for clones that have expanded.

len	d_gene	v_gene	j_gene	abundance	CDR3aa	CDR3nt
15	NA	TRBV28	TRBJ2-7	once	CASSSWRDLAGEQYF	TGTGCCAGCAGTTCTTGGAGGGACCTAGCAGGGGAGCAGTACTTC
13	NA	TRBV20-1	TRBJ2-5	NA	CSARQRAKETQYF	TGCAGTGCTAGGCAGCGGGCCAAAGAGACCCAGTACTTC
16	TRBD1	TRBV3-1	TRBJ2-5	NA	CASSQEGTGNEETQYF	TGTGCCAGCAGCCAAGAAGGGACAGGGAACGAGGAGACCCAGTACTTC
15	TRBD1	TRBV20-1	TRBJ2-7	few	CSARDPGQLPYEQYF	TGCAGTGCTAGAGATCCGGGACAGCTGCCCTACGAGCAGTACTTC
10	NA	TRBV20-1	TRBJ2-5	many	CSARVETQYF	TGCAGTGCTAGAGTAGAGACCCAGTACTTC
13	NA	TRBV12-3/TRBV12-4	TRBJ1-4	NA	CASRSKTNEKLFF	TGTGCCAGCAGATCTAAGACTAATGAAAAACTGTTTTTT
14	NA	TRBV15	TRBJ1-2	NA	CATSRLGENYGYTF	TGTGCCACCAGCAGACTGGGGGAGAACTATGGCTACACCTTC
15	TRBD1	TRBV14	TRBJ1-2	many	CASSQSQGMNYGYTF	TGTGCCAGCAGCCAATCACAGGGGATGAACTATGGCTACACCTTC
19	NA	TRBV2	TRBJ2-3	NA	CASSEALLGGPRATDTQYF	TGTGCCAGCAGTGAAGCGCTTCTGGGGGGACCGCGCGCGACAGATACGCAGTATTTT
17	NA	TRBV6-5	TRBJ1-4	NA	CASSYSRGGTMEEKLFF	TGTGCCAGCAGTTACTCGAGGGGCGGCACGATGGAAGAAAAACTGTTTTTT